This TCR beta chain was sequenced in a study of blood T cells in healthy people across ages. Using a J-beta primer mix together with a sample-barcoded 5' primer, a second PCR was run for roughly 7 to 11 cycles. With 12 random nucleotides, a template-switch adaptor tagged each individual cDNA molecule. One entry per CDR3 protein results from TCRdb running MiXCR on the 5' RACE reads. Here the sample spans around 1,700,000 distinct CDR3 sequences, about 30% being singletons. Points from the study as a whole: Estimated diversity across one million T cells was deemed an underestimate. Donors of long life had a larger count of naive CD4+ cells and greater diversity than aged donors.

This clonotype was counted at least ten times. Its antigen is unknown. For every donor, a draw yielded 7.5 to 10 milliliters of peripheral blood. This CDR3 has 12 amino acids. The germline CDR1 and CDR2 sequences are ENHRY and SYGVKD. Trimming stripped 10 bases from V and 11 bases from J, with 20 bases between. What was sequenced was blood. This chain links TRBV10-3 with TRBJ2-5, with D possibly called TRBD1 or TRBD2 (5 bases each). This receptor was taken from a woman aged 25-40 years in good health. The CDR3 nucleotides are TGTGCCACAGGGACGGAGCCCTCTCAGCAGTACTTC. Its protein product is CATGTEPSQQYF.